This T cell receptor (beta chain) comes out of a study of CD8 T cells in Susac syndrome. The V gene's germline CDR1 is SEHNR and CDR2 FQNEAQ (reference sequence). The CDR3 is 17 amino acids. V gave up 1 base and J gave up 0 bases, with 14 bases separating them. Sequencing of TCR beta was performed on blood CD8+ and CD4+ T cells. RNA totalling about 0.5 to 1 ug underwent reverse transcription with random hexamers. With immunoSEQ multiplex PCR, TCR beta CDR3 was amplified across 54 Vbeta and 13 Jbeta. TCRdb fed the immunoSEQ multiplex PCR reads into MiXCR, producing one record per CDR3 protein. The table records about 440,000 distinct CDR3 sequences, around 85% of them present only once.

The sample consisted of CD8+ T cells from PBMCs. The rearrangement uses TRBV7-9 and TRBJ2-3; D is possibly TRBD2 (6 bases). This clonotype was sampled from a human donor with multiple sclerosis. The CDR3 nucleotides read TGTGCCAGCAGCTTAGAGGCAGATGGGACTAGCACAGATACGCAGTATTTT. Residues: CASSLEADGTSTDTQYF.